This T cell receptor beta chain originates from a study of early T cells in non-severe SARS-CoV-2 infection. Tagging with unique molecular identifiers was applied to individual cDNA molecules. Each CDR3 protein gets one entry after TCRdb re-called the 5' RACE reads with MiXCR. The sample includes tens of thousands of distinct CDR3 sequences, 6% to 7% of them seen just once. V lost 3 bases and J lost 1, with 12 bases in between. The CDR3 covers 15 residues. CDR1 and CDR2 (germline): LGHNT, FRNRAP. This clonotype was found many times. Its antigen is unknown. Study observations and caveats: VDJdb-based annotation leaned toward anti-spike CD8 responses and missed private and CD4 specificities.

This chain uses TRBV12-5 with TRBJ1-1, with D perhaps matching TRBD1 (6 bases). This clonotype was obtained from an adult who was a healthcare worker with PCR-confirmed SARS-CoV-2 infection or an uninfected control (not recorded which). Specimen: whole blood. The CDR3 DNA sequence: TGTGCTAGTGGTTTAGGGGACATTCGGAACACTGAAGCTTTCTTT. Translated: CASGLGDIRNTEAFF. Looking up the rest from reference TRBV12-5 and TRBJ1-1 gives the full variable domain: DARVTQTPRHKVTEMGQEVTMRCQPILGHNTVFWYRQTMMQGLELLAYFRNRAPLDDSGMPKDRFSAEMPDATLATLKIQPSEPRDSAVYFCASGLGDIRNTEAFFGQGTRLTVV.